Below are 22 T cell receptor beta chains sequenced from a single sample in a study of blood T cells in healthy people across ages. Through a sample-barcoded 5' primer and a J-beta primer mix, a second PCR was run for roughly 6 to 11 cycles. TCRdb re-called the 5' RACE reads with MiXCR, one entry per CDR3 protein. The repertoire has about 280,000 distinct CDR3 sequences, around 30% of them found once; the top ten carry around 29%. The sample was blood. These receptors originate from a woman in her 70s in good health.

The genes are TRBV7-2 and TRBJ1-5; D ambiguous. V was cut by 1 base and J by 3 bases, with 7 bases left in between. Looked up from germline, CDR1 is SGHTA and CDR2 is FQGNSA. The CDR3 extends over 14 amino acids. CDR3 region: CASSLGQHNQPQHF. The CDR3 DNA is TGTGCCAGCAGCTTAGGTCAGCACAATCAGCCCCAGCATTTT.

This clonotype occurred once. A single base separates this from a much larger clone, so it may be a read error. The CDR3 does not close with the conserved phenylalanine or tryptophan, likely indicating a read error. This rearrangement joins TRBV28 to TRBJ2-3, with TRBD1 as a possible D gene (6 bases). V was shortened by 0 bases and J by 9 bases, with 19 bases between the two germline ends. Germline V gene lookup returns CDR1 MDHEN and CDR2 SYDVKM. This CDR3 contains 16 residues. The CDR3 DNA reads TGTGCCAGCAGTTTATGGGCCAGGGGTGGTTTTTACACGCAGTATATT. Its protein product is CASSLWARGGFYTQYI.

The CDR3 protein is CASSRLAGDHEQFF. For the CDR3, the DNA is TGTGCCAGCAGCCGACTAGCGGGAGACCATGAGCAGTTCTTC. The V gene is TRBV7-3, the J gene TRBJ2-5; 12 positions match TRBD2. The better agreement between TRBJ2-1 and the DNA end casts doubt on the J call. CDR1 and CDR2 from the germline V gene are SGHTA and FQGTGA. This CDR3 comprises 14 residues.

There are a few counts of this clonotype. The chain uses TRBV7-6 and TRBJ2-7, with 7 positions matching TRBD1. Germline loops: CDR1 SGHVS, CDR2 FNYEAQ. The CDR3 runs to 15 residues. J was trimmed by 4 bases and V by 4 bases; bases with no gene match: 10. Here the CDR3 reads CASSSRQGQQYEQYF. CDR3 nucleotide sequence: TGTGCCAGCAGCTCCCGACAGGGTCAGCAATACGAGCAGTACTTC.

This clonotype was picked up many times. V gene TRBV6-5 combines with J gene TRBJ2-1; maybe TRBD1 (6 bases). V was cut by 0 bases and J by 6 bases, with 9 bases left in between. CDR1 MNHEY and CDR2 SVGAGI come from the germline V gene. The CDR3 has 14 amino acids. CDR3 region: CASSYSAGVNEQFF. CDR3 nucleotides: TGTGCCAGCAGTTACTCGGCAGGGGTCAATGAGCAGTTCTTC.

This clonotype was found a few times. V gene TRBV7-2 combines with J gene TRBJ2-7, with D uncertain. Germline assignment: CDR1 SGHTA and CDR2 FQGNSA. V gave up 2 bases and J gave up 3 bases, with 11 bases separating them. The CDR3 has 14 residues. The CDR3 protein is CASSLTTQDYEQYF. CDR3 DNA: TGTGCCAGCAGCTTAACCACCCAAGACTACGAGCAGTACTTC.

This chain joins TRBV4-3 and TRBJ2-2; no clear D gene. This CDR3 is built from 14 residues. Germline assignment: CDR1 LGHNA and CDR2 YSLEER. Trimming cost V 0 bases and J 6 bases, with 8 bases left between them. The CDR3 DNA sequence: TGCGCCAGCAGCCAAGAGCGGTGGTCCGGGGAGCTGTTTTTT. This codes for CASSQERWSGELFF.

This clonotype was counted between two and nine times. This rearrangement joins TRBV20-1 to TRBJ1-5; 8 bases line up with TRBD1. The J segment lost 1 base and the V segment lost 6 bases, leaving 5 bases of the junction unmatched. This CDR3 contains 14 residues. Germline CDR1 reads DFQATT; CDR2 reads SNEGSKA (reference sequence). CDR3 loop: CSAARTGSNQPQHF. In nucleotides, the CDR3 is TGCAGTGCGGCAAGGACAGGGAGCAATCAGCCCCAGCATTTT.

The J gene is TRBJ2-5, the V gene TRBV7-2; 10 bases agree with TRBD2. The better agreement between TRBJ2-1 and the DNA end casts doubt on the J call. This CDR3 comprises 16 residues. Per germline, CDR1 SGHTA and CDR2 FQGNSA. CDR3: CASSLAVGLADGRQFF. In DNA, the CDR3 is TGTGCCAGCAGCTTAGCAGTCGGACTAGCGGACGGGAGGCAGTTCTTC.

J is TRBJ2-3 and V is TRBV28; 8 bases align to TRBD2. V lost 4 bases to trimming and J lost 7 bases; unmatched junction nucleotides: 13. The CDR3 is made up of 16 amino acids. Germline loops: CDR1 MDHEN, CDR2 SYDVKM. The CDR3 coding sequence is TGTGCCAGCAGTTCCCCCTCCAGCGGGAGCTGGCATACGCAGTATTTT. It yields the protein CASSSPSSGSWHTQYF.

CDR3 residues: CASGLGDRSTDTQYF. CDR3 nucleotides: TGTGCTAGTGGTTTGGGGGACAGAAGCACAGATACGCAGTATTTT. The chain carries TRBV12-5 and TRBJ2-3; 7 bases are shared with TRBD1. Trimming cost V 1 base and J 0 bases; bases outside gene matches: 1. The CDR3 consists of 15 residues. Germline loops: CDR1 LGHNT, CDR2 FRNRAP.

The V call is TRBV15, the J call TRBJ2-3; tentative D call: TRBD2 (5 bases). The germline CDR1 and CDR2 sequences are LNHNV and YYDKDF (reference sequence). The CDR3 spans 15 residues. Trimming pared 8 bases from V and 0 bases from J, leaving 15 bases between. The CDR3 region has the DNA TGTGCCACCTCTCCCTTGGAGGACAGCACAGATACGCAGTATTTT. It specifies CATSPLEDSTDTQYF.

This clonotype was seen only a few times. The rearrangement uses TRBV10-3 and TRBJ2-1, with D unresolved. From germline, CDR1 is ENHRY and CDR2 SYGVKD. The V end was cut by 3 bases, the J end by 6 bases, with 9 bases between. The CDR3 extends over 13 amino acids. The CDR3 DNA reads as TGTGCCATCAGTGAACGAGTGTGCAATGAGCAGTTCTTC. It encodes CAISERVCNEQFF.

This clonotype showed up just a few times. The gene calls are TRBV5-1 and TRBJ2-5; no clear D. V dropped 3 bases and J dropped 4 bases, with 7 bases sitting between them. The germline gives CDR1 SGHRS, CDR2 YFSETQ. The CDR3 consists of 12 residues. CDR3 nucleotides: TGCGCCAGCAGCTCCTTCGGAGAGACCCAGTACTTC. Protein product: CASSSFGETQYF. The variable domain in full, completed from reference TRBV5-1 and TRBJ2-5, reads KAGVTQTPRYLIKTRGQQVTLSCSPISGHRSVSWYQQTPGQGLQFLFEYFSETQRNKGNFPGRFSGRQFSNSRSEMNVSTLELGDSALYLCASSSFGETQYFGPGTRLLVL.

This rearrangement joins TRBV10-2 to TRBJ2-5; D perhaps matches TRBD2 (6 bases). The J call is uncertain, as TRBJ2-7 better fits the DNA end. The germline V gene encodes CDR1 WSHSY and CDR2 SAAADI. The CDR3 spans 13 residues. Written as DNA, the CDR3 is TGCGCCAGCAGGATTCCTAGCGCCTACGAGCAGTACTTC. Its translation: CASRIPSAYEQYF.

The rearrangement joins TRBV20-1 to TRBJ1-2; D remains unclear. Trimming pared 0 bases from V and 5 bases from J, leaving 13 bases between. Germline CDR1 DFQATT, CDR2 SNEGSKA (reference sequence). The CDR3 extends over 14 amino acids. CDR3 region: CSARDEVSEYGYTF. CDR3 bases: TGCAGTGCTAGAGATGAAGTTTCAGAGTATGGCTACACCTTC.

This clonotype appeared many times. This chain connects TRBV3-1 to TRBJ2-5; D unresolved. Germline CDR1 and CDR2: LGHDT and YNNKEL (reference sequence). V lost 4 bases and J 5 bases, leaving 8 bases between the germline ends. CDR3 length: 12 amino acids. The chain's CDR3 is CASSPDRETQYF. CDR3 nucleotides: TGTGCCAGCAGCCCGGACCGGGAGACCCAGTACTTC.

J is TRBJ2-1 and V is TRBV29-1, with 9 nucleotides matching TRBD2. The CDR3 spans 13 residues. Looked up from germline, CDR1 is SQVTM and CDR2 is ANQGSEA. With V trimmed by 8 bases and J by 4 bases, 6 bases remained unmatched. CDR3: CSLAGPSYNEQFF. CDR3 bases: TGCAGCCTAGCGGGACCATCGTACAATGAGCAGTTCTTC.

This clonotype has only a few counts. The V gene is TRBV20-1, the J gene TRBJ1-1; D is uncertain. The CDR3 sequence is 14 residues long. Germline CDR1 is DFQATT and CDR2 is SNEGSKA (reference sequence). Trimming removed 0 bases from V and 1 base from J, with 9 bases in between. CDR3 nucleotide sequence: TGCAGTGCTAGAGATATTACACGGAACACTGAAGCTTTCTTT. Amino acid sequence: CSARDITRNTEAFF.

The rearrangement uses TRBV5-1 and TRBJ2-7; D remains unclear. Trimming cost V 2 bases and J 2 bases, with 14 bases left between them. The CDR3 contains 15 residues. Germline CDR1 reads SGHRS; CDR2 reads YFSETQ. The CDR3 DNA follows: TGCGCCAGCAGCTTCGCCGGGTCCGCAACCTACGAGCAGTACTTC. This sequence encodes CASSFAGSATYEQYF.

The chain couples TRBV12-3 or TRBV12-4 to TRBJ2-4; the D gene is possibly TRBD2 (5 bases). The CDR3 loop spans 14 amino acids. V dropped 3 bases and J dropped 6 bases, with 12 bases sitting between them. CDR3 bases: TGTGCCAGCAGTTTCGGTGGGAGAGGAAACATTCAGTACTTC. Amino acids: CASSFGGRGNIQYF.

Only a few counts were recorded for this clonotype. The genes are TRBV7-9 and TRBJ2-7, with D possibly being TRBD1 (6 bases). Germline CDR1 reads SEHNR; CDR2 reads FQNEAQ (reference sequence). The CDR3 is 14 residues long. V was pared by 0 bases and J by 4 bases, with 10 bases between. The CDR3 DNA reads TGTGCCAGCAGCTTAGCCGGACAGAATTACGAGCAGTACTTC. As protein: CASSLAGQNYEQYF.